The clone carrying this T cell receptor beta chain was picked up one time. Its antigen is still unknown. CDR1 and CDR2 (germline): MNHEY, SMNVEV (reference sequence). The CDR3 sequence is 15 residues long. The trim removed 5 bases at V and 7 bases at J, leaving 7 bases unmatched. Expressed TCRB transcripts were sequenced because the isolated RNA had all been reverse transcribed beforehand. This table comes from immunoSEQ multiplex PCR, and its TCRdb copy is limited to in-frame clones, with some not included. The sample has fewer than 250,000 clones, around 14% seen once; the top ten hold approximately 0.024%. This sample stems from a study of beta chain features in type 1 diabetes. Study-wide results and caveats: Reduced insertions and increased deletions marked VDJ junctions in type 1 diabetes patients. Type 1 diabetes patients had TCRB CDR3s that were shorter (moderately but significantly so) in all four CD4+ subsets.

The source of this sequence is a middle-aged woman in good health. The sequencing sample was made of naive CD4+ T cells from blood. The rearrangement links TRBV27 to TRBJ1-4; 10 bases line up with TRBD1. CDR3 amino acids: CASSPSTGGFEKLFF. For the CDR3, the DNA is TGTGCCAGCAGTCCCTCGACAGGGGGCTTTGAAAAACTGTTTTTT. The whole variable domain, remainder taken from reference TRBV27 and TRBJ1-4, is EAQVTQNPRYLITVTGKKLTVTCSQNMNHEYMSWYRQDPGLGLRQIYYSMNVEVTDKGDVPEGYKVSRKEKRNFPLILESPSPNQTSLYFCASSPSTGGFEKLFFGSGTQLSVL.